This entry concerns a single TCR beta chain. The antigen remains unidentified. Produced via immunoSEQ multiplex PCR; TCRdb's table is partial and in-frame only. The table records roughly 2.4 million clones, around 95% of them present only once. The sample belongs to a study of shared clonotypes between healthy human individuals. Study findings and constraints: Memory subsets had estimated richness that was generally smaller than that of naive subsets. Sampling involved blood alone; tissue repertoires likely differ.

V lost 6 bases to trimming and J lost 0 bases; unmatched junction nucleotides: 8. The CDR3 is 15 amino acids. CDR1 is MNHNY, CDR2 SVGAGI, per germline (reference sequence). Investigators divided CD4+ cells into CD45RA+ naive and CD45RA-negative memory subsets. The TCR originated in a young man in good health. This rearrangement joins TRBV6-6 to TRBJ2-7, with 7 bases aligning to TRBD1. The material sequenced was naive CD4+ T cells sorted from blood. As to subset: CD45RA+ positively selected. The CDR3 bases are TGTGCCAGCAGGGCTAGGGACAGCGCCTCCTACGAGCAGTACTTC. It encodes CASRARDSASYEQYF.